Included here is one T cell receptor beta chain sequence, with context. V shed 0 bases and J 2 bases; nucleotides not matched to a gene: 5. Germline loops: CDR1 LNHNV, CDR2 YYDKDF (reference sequence). The CDR3 is made up of 18 amino acids. The sample comes from a study of cytomegalovirus exposure and HLA in healthy donors. The primer mix had 60 Vbeta and 13 Jbeta primers. Using immunoSEQ multiplex PCR, the repertoire was profiled, and TCRdb retains in-frame clones only, with some absent. The sample lists under 250,000 clones, approximately 83% occurring once. This receptor was taken from a boy between 2 and 10 years old in good health and CMV-seronegative. Sequenced input: PBMCs. The rearrangement links TRBV15 to TRBJ2-6, with TRBD2 matching 9 bases. The CDR3 sequence: CATSRDSAGGPGANVLTF. CDR3 sequence (DNA): TGTGCCACCAGCAGAGATAGTGCGGGGGGGCCTGGGGCCAACGTCCTGACTTTC.